This T cell receptor (beta chain) was recorded in a study of T cell responses to AZD1222 COVID-19 vaccine (dated by TCRdb to about 2021). With respect to the entire study: AZD1222 recipients whose second dose came at about 4 weeks and those whose second dose came at about 12 weeks were combined into one group, since spike-specific TCR depth and breadth did not differ between the two schedules. A total of more than 230 trial participants underwent TCR sequencing, of whom 200 to 220 had received two doses of AZD1222 and 26 had received two doses of the MenACWY control vaccine. Trial participants were enrolled into age subgroups of 18-55, 56-69 and 70-plus years, which contained 148, 28 and 57 TCR-sequenced participants, respectively.

Comment on this clone: The antigen it recognizes is unknown. The input lacks base qualities; no much larger clone sits a single base away.

Explained via the paper, the time point label denotes: baseline before first vaccination. Vaccinee samples came from UK trials COV001 and COV002, including a single-blind randomized controlled phase 2/3 trial of AZD1222 (ChAdOx1 nCoV-19) in healthy adults. Trial participant PBMC samples were collected at day 0 and day 28 after the second dose for TCRbeta chain sequencing. V sheds 5 bases and J sheds 10 bases, leaving 15 bases between their ends. Reading from cysteine to phenylalanine, the CDR3 counts 14 amino acids. Only the CDR3 DNA stays, 42 bases, in frame from base 1. CDR1 and CDR2 are read off the germline V gene (reference sequence) as LNHDA and SQIVND. The CDR3 regions of human TCRbeta chains were subjected to immunosequencing. The paper's data handling went like this. Repertoire TCRs were matched against a reference library of SARS-CoV-2-specific TCRs generated with the MIRA antigen-specificity platform. Breadth meant the fraction of unique TCRs that were SARS-CoV-2-associated, whereas depth meant the fraction of total T cells that were SARS-CoV-2-associated. Using the MIRA data, every spike-specific TCR was mapped to the spike region that the TCR reacted to and assigned to either a CD4 or a CD8 class. Log10-transformed breadth and depth values were compared by one-way ANOVA with Sidak's multiple comparisons tests. Not all clones reach the TCRdb copy of this immuneACCESS table, which keeps in-frame sequences only. Checked studies attribute under half of the gap to unresolved V genes and leave the rest unexplained. From that table come the V and J calls and clone size; the DNA was used to work out D and trimming. Within this sample are some 130,000 clones, with 80% to 90% of them counted one time only. The ten largest clones take up more than 7.5% of the sample.

The full study reports these points: In the small 56-69-year group, the increase in depth fell short of significance, most likely because of low power. Only a handful of AZD1222 recipients were SARS-CoV-2 seropositive at baseline, limiting conclusions about previously exposed vaccinees. Participants were mostly white British and included more females than males, and it was suggested by the authors that clonal diversity may have been underestimated. Nearly half of unique spike-specific TCRs reportedly recognized epitopes outside regions mutated in the B.1.351 and B.1.1.7 variants. Because no samples from the day 14 peak response were available, repertoires could be characterized only after the peak T cell response. The whole spike protein was spanned by vaccine-associated CD4 TCRs, and dominant responses were seen in regions 160-218 and 743-854. After two AZD1222 doses, both the breadth and the depth of spike-specific TCRs were significantly higher than at day 0 and than in MenACWY recipients.

This specimen consisted of peripheral blood, obtained on day 0 of AZD1222 vaccination. The receptor chain draws on TRBV19 and TRBJ1-6; possibly the D gene is TRBD1, per 5 matching bases. This receptor was obtained from an adult in good health. The nucleotides are TGTGCCAGTAGTGAGACTCTGGGGGGATCACCCCTCCACTTT. This gives the protein CASSETLGGSPLHF.